This TCR beta chain emerged from a study of cytomegalovirus exposure and HLA in healthy donors. In the study overall: A prior analysis found 117 million unique TCR beta sequences from some 190 million T cells.

Germline CDR1 and CDR2: SGHTA and FQGNSA. This CDR3 spans 15 amino acids. Notes on the study in general: An apparent linkage of common viral pathogens to several of the most significant clusters emerged in a later analysis.

This clone appeared a single time. Its matching antigen is unknown. The PCR used 60 Vbeta and 13 Jbeta primers. Repertoires were generated with immunoSEQ multiplex PCR, while TCRdb's copy carries only in-frame clones and drops some. The repertoire includes 150,000 to 200,000 clones, over 80% of them detected once, and about 4% sits in the top ten. The chain combines TRBV7-2 with TRBJ2-5, with 12 bases identical to TRBD2. Matching the DNA end better, TRBJ2-7 makes the J call doubtful. Sequencing used PBMCs. This receptor was identified in a man aged 45-65 years in good health and CMV-seropositive. Written as DNA, the CDR3 is TGTGCCAGCAGCGAGACTAGCGGGAGTCCCTACGAGCAGTACTTC. This codes for CASSETSGSPYEQYF.